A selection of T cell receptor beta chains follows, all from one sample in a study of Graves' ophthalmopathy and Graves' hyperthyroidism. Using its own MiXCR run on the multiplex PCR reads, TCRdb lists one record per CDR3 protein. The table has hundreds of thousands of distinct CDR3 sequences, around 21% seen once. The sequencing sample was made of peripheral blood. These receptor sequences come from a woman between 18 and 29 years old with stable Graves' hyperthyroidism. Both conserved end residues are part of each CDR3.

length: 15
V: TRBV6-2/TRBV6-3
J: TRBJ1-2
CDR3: CASSYWATSRGGYTF

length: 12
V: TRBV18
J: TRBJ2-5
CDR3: CASSPPGKTQYF

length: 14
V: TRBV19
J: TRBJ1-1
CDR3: CASSMMGGDTEAFF

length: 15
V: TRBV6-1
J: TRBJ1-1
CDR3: CASTWAGAPNTEAFF

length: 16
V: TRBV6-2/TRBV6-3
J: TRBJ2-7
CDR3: CASSRGLAGGDHEQYF

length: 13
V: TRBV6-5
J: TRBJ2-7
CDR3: CASSYSFGYEQYF

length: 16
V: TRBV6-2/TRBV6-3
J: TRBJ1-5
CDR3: CASSSDSLLSNQPQHF

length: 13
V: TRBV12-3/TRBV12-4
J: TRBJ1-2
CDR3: CASTSTGPEGYTF

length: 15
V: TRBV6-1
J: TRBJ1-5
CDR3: CASSERGYSNQPQHF

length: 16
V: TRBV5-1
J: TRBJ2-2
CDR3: CASTDTTGKGTGELFF

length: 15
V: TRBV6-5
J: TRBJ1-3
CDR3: CASSYRWDGGNTIYF

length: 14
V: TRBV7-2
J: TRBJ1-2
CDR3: CASSLAPQSYGYTF

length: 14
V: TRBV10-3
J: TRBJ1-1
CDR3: CAIRPGQANTEAFF

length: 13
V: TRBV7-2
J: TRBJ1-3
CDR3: CASKGRNGNTIYF

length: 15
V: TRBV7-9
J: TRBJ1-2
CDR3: CASSPLTSGIYGYTF

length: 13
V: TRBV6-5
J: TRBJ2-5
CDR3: CASSYRTQETQYF

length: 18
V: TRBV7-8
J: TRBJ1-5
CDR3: CASSPGTPTRYSNQPQHF

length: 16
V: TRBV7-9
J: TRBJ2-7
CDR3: CASSLLTSGSSYEQYF

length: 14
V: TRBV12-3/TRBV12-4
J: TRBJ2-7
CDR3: CASSLLSGSYEQYF

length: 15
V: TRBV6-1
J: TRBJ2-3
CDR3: CASRPLAGGLNTQYF

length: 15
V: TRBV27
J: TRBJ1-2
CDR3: CASSPGSTPNYGYTF

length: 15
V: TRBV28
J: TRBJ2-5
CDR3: CASSPQTGPQETQYF

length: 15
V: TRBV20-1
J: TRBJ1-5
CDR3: CSASEGGVSNQPQHF

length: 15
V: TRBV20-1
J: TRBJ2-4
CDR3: CSARVGGIGKNIQYF

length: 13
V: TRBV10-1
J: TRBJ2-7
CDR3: CASSLPPLYEQYF

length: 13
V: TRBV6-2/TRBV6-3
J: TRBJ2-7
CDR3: CASRPIENYEQYF